The next 17 T cell receptor beta chains were all read from a single sample in a study of shared clonotypes between healthy human individuals. The method was immunoSEQ multiplex PCR; TCRdb's version includes in-frame clones alone and lacks a portion of them. The table has roughly 1,100,000 clones, about 70% seen once. Material for sequencing was memory CD4+ T cells sorted from blood. The subset here: CD45RA-negative fraction. These receptors all come from a man aged 18-30 years in good health.

The chain carries TRBV18 and TRBJ2-4, with D unclear. The V end lost 6 bases, the J end lost 3 bases, and 6 bases lay between the germline ends. This CDR3 contains 12 residues. Germline assignment: CDR1 KGHSH and CDR2 LQKENI. The CDR3 nucleotides read TGTGCCAGCTCGCTAGGCAAAAACATTCAGTACTTC. Its protein is CASSLGKNIQYF.

This clone has only a few counts. The chain combines TRBV6-6 with TRBJ2-7, with D possibly TRBD2 on 5 matching bases. CDR3 length equals 13 residues. Between the trimmed V and J ends, which lost 7 bases and 3 bases, there was a span of 13 bases. Germline V CDR1 and CDR2: MNHNY, SVGAGI (reference sequence). Here the CDR3 DNA reads TGTGCCAGCACCATCAGAGAGGGCTACGAGCAGTACTTC. Its protein product is CASTIREGYEQYF.

Concerning this clone itself: At one end the junction does not follow the germline gene, possibly because of a read error. This chain connects TRBV7-7 to TRBJ2-5; D possibly uses TRBD1 or TRBD2 (5 bases each). Germline CDR1 is SSHAT and CDR2 is FNYEAQ (reference sequence). The CDR3 contains 16 residues. This chain's CDR3 is CASSESGRSGAETQYF. CDR3 nucleotides: TGTGCTAGCAGCGAATCGGGGAGATCTGGGGCAGAGACCCAGTACTTC.

This clone was found a few times. The sample has other DNA sequences that encode this CDR3 too. The chain recombines TRBV7-9 with TRBJ1-1, with unresolved D. The CDR3 loop spans 12 amino acids. The germline V gene has CDR1 SEHNR and CDR2 FQNEAQ (reference sequence). The V end was cut by 3 bases, the J end by 5 bases, with 7 bases between. In nucleotides, the CDR3 is TGTGCCAGCAGCTTTTCGGGAACTGAAGCTTTCTTT. Translating gives CASSFSGTEAFF.

The V call is TRBV7-9, the J call TRBJ2-7, with D possibly matching TRBD2 (5 bases). V was pared by 1 base and J by 9 bases, with 16 bases between. Germline CDR1 is SEHNR and CDR2 is FQNEAQ (reference sequence). This CDR3 comprises 14 residues. The CDR3 DNA reads as TGTGCCAGCAGCTTAGACCCAGCGGTGGAGTGGCAGTACTTC. This encodes CASSLDPAVEWQYF.

The J gene is TRBJ1-2, the V gene TRBV18; D is undetermined. The CDR3 length is 16 residues. Trimming removed 2 bases from V and 2 bases from J, with 15 bases in between. Germline assignment: CDR1 KGHSH and CDR2 LQKENI. The CDR3, as DNA: TGTGCCAGCTCACCAAGAGAGAGGGCGCTAAACTATGGCTACACCTTC. This codes for CASSPRERALNYGYTF.

The chain recombines TRBV30 with TRBJ2-5, with 11 bases lining up with TRBD2. The CDR3 has 19 residues. Per germline, CDR1 GTSNPN and CDR2 SVGIG (reference sequence). With V trimmed by 5 bases and J by 3 bases, 20 bases remained unmatched. CDR3 sequence (DNA): TGTGCCTGGGGGCCCATAACTAGCGGGGGCCCATGGGGCAAAGAGACCCAGTACTTC. This encodes CAWGPITSGGPWGKETQYF.

The chain combines TRBV5-6 with TRBJ1-2, with TRBD1 matching 8 bases. CDR1 SGHDT and CDR2 YYEEEE come from the germline V gene. V dropped 3 bases and J dropped 5; count of bases not matched to a gene: 9. The CDR3 loop spans 15 amino acids. The CDR3 region has the DNA TGTGCCAGCAGCTACTATACAGGGGGTGATTATGGCTACACCTTC. It yields the protein CASSYYTGGDYGYTF.

The chain carries TRBV6-5 and TRBJ1-2; possibly TRBD1 for D (5 bases). The V and J ends lost 6 bases and 7 bases respectively, with 12 bases between them. The CDR3 consists of 12 residues. In germline, CDR1 is MNHEY, CDR2 SVGAGI. This CDR3 is CASSRDGGGYTF. The CDR3 DNA follows: TGTGCCAGCAGCCGGGACGGCGGTGGCTACACCTTC.

This clone was seen a few times. The chain employs TRBV19 and TRBJ1-3; D is unclear. The germline gives CDR1 LNHDA, CDR2 SQIVND (reference sequence). This CDR3 region has 16 residues. V lost 3 bases and J lost 2, with 14 bases in between. CDR3 loop: CASSIFWGTPGNTIYF. CDR3 DNA sequence: TGTGCCAGTAGTATCTTTTGGGGAACCCCTGGAAACACCATATATTTT.

This chain joins TRBV18 and TRBJ2-7; TRBD2 might be the D (6 bases). Germline assignment: CDR1 KGHSH and CDR2 LQKENI. V was pared by 5 bases and J by 5 bases, with 16 bases between. CDR3 length: 14 amino acids. The CDR3 protein is CASSTKLGGDEQYF. Here the CDR3 DNA reads TGTGCCAGCTCAACAAAGCTGGGCGGGGACGAGCAGTACTTC.

This sequence joins TRBV2 and TRBJ2-7, with D unresolved. V was clipped by 1 base and J by 0 bases, with 7 bases between them. The CDR3 is made up of 14 amino acids. CDR1 and CDR2 from the germline V gene are SNHLY and FYNNEI. The CDR3 DNA is TGTGCCAGCAGTGAAGTTATTGTCTCCTACGAGCAGTACTTC. Protein sequence: CASSEVIVSYEQYF.

The chain joins TRBV5-6 to TRBJ2-2, with D perhaps matching TRBD1 (5 bases). The V and J ends lost 4 bases and 4 bases respectively, with 14 bases between them. The germline gives CDR1 SGHDT, CDR2 YYEEEE. The CDR3 is made up of 15 amino acids. The CDR3 sequence is CASSRVGAATGELFF. CDR3 DNA: TGTGCCAGCAGCCGGGTAGGGGCGGCCACCGGGGAGCTGTTTTTT.

The chain has TRBV11-2 and TRBJ2-1; no clear D. The V gene lost 5 bases and the J gene lost 7 bases, with 12 bases spanning the gap. Germline V lookup: CDR1 SGHAT, CDR2 FQNNGV. The CDR3 has 13 amino acids. CDR3 bases: TGTGCCAGCAGCCACATATCCTCGAATGAGCAGTTCTTC. It codes for CASSHISSNEQFF.

The V call is TRBV11-2, the J call TRBJ2-2; 8 nucleotides match TRBD2. This CDR3 contains 16 residues. The V gene's germline CDR1 is SGHAT and CDR2 FQNNGV. J was trimmed by 3 bases and V by 7 bases; bases with no gene match: 10. The CDR3 DNA sequence: TGTGCCAGCACACTCGGGGGGGGCCTCCACACCGGGGAGCTGTTTTTT. As protein: CASTLGGGLHTGELFF.

The chain's CDR3 is CASSEVVRADIEQYF. CDR3 sequence (DNA): TGTGCCAGCAGTGAAGTGGTCAGAGCTGATATAGAGCAGTACTTC. The gene calls are TRBV6-1 and TRBJ2-7; D call uncertain. The CDR3 consists of 15 residues. V was trimmed by 1 base and J by 7 bases, leaving 17 bases between them. CDR1 is MNHNS, CDR2 SASEGT, per germline.

Comments on this clone: The identical CDR3 is also encoded by other nucleotide sequences in the sample. The chain has TRBV5-1 and TRBJ2-3, with 7 nucleotides matching TRBD1. Germline values: CDR1 SGHRS, CDR2 YFSETQ. The CDR3 runs to 14 residues. J gave up 2 bases and V 3 bases, and 3 bases lay outside the gene matches. This CDR3 is CASSSGQVTDTQYF. The CDR3 DNA reads TGCGCCAGCAGCTCCGGACAGGTCACAGATACGCAGTATTTT.